This passage covers 16 T cell receptor beta chains from one sample sequenced in a study of PD-1 blockade in classical Hodgkin lymphoma. Sequencing was performed with immunoSEQ multiplex PCR; in TCRdb, only in-frame clones are kept and a portion is missing. The sample holds fewer than 90,000 clones, roughly nine tenths seen once. Every patient had relapsed following autologous stem cell transplantation, and cohorts differed in brentuximab vedotin exposure. Specimen: peripheral blood mononuclear cells (PBMCs), collected at baseline. The receptors were gathered from a human donor with classical Hodgkin lymphoma.

This sequence joins TRBV5-4 and TRBJ1-4; 8 bases are a match to TRBD1. The CDR3 runs 14 residues. Germline values: CDR1 SGHNT, CDR2 YYREEE (reference sequence). V gave up 0 bases and J gave up 8 bases; unmatched junction bases: 3. The CDR3 region is CASSLAGQVEKLFF. The CDR3, as DNA: TGTGCCAGCAGCTTGGCGGGACAGGTAGAAAAACTGTTTTTT. Drawing the rest from reference TRBV5-4 and TRBJ1-4, the complete variable domain is ETGVTQSPTHLIKTRGQQVTLRCSSQSGHNTVSWYQQALGQGPQFIFQYYREEENGRGNFPPRFSGLQFPNYSSELNVNALELDDSALYLCASSLAGQVEKLFFGSGTQLSVL.

The gene calls are TRBV9 and TRBJ2-1; 8 bases line up with TRBD2. This CDR3 is 15 amino acids long. V gave up 0 bases and J gave up 4 bases; unmatched junction bases: 3. From germline, CDR1 is SGDLS and CDR2 YYNGEE. The chain's CDR3 is CASSVVAGLYNEQFF. Written as DNA, the CDR3 is TGTGCCAGCAGCGTAGTAGCGGGACTATACAATGAGCAGTTCTTC.

The rearrangement uses TRBV4-2 and TRBJ1-3; no definite D call. There are 17 residues in the CDR3. CDR1 and CDR2 from the germline V gene are LGHNA and YNFKEQ. V gave up 0 bases and J gave up 3 bases, with 15 bases separating them. CDR3 sequence reads: CASSQDLAPSFGNTIYF. The CDR3 nucleotides are TGTGCCAGCAGCCAAGATCTGGCCCCCAGTTTTGGAAACACCATATATTTT.

The rearrangement uses TRBV5-1 and TRBJ2-7; no definite D call. V shed 3 bases and J shed 1 base, with 11 bases lying between them. Germline V gives CDR1 SGHRS, CDR2 YFSETQ. The CDR3 is 14 amino acids. CDR3 bases: TGCGCCAGCAGCTCGAGGTGGACGTCCTACGAGCAGTACTTC. Translated, it gives CASSSRWTSYEQYF. The entire variable domain, with the rest obtained from reference TRBV5-1 and TRBJ2-7, is as follows: KAGVTQTPRYLIKTRGQQVTLSCSPISGHRSVSWYQQTPGQGLQFLFEYFSETQRNKGNFPGRFSGRQFSNSRSEMNVSTLELGDSALYLCASSSRWTSYEQYFGPGTRLTVT.

The gene calls are TRBV4-3 and TRBJ2-2, with 12 bases aligning to TRBD1. The V gene's germline CDR1 is LGHNA and CDR2 YSLEER. Trimming removed 4 bases from V and 7 bases from J; junction bases left unmatched: 19. This CDR3 contains 20 residues. In DNA form, the CDR3 reads TGCGCCAGCAGCCGCGGGGTCCGGGACAGGGGGCTTCTTATAGGCGGGGAGCTGTTTTTT. Translating it yields CASSRGVRDRGLLIGGELFF.

The chain has TRBV6-5 and TRBJ1-4; a possible D gene is TRBD1 (5 bases). Per germline, CDR1 MNHEY and CDR2 SVGAGI. Trimming cost V 6 bases and J 8 bases, with 19 bases left between them. The CDR3 is 15 residues long. CDR3 DNA sequence: TGTGCCAGCAGCCCCGGGGGGAGGGGTGGGGAAAAACTGTTTTTT. Translating gives CASSPGGRGGEKLFF.

V gene TRBV4-1 combines with J gene TRBJ2-1; the D is unclear. The CDR3 contains 15 residues. Germline values: CDR1 MGHRA, CDR2 YSYEKL. V was shortened by 3 bases and J by 9 bases, with 18 bases between the two germline ends. The CDR3 nucleotides are TGCGCCAGCAGCCACGACGTAACGGACGCCGGTGAGCAGTTCTTC. As protein: CASSHDVTDAGEQFF.

This sequence joins TRBV30 and TRBJ2-7; D gene unclear. V was clipped by 4 bases and J by 2 bases, with 18 bases between them. The CDR3 has 15 residues. Looked up from germline, CDR1 is GTSNPN and CDR2 is SVGIG (reference sequence). CDR3: CAWTPDLVKTYEQYF. CDR3 nucleotide sequence: TGTGCCTGGACACCTGACCTGGTAAAAACCTACGAGCAGTACTTC.

This chain joins TRBV29-1 and TRBJ2-3; 10 bases map to TRBD2. V dropped 6 bases and J dropped 2; count of bases not matched to a gene: 8. This CDR3 spans 15 amino acids. Germline V gene data show CDR1 as SQVTM and CDR2 as ANQGSEA. CDR3 DNA: TGCAGCGTAGCACCTAGCGGGAGTGTCACAGATACGCAGTATTTT. It translates to CSVAPSGSVTDTQYF.

The genes are TRBV5-4 and TRBJ2-5; D unclear. The V and J ends lost 6 bases and 1 base respectively, with 16 bases between them. The CDR3 has 15 residues. Germline values: CDR1 SGHNT, CDR2 YYREEE (reference sequence). In DNA form, the CDR3 reads TGTGCCAGCACCATACTAACGGAGTCCCAAGAGACCCAGTACTTC. It translates to CASTILTESQETQYF.

The chain has TRBV11-3 and TRBJ2-1, with D possibly TRBD1 on 6 matching bases. The germline gives CDR1 SGHNT, CDR2 YENEEA. Trimming shortened V by 5 bases and J by 8 bases, and 10 bases separated the two germline ends. The CDR3 length is 12 residues. The CDR3 protein is CASSTSGDEQFF. The DNA for the CDR3 is TGTGCCAGCAGCACATCAGGGGATGAGCAGTTCTTC.

This clone was observed a handful of times. The chain recombines TRBV18 with TRBJ2-7, with D maybe TRBD2 (6 bases). V lost 2 bases and J 5 bases, leaving 7 bases between the germline ends. Germline values: CDR1 KGHSH, CDR2 LQKENI. This CDR3 comprises 12 residues. The CDR3 loop is CASSPTGDEQYF. The CDR3, as DNA: TGTGCCAGCTCACCAACGGGGGACGAGCAGTACTTC.

This rearrangement joins TRBV15 to TRBJ1-1; D is unresolved. This CDR3 region has 15 residues. V was trimmed by 0 bases and J by 0 bases, leaving 8 bases between them. Per the germline V gene, CDR1 is LNHNV and CDR2 is YYDKDF (reference sequence). CDR3 DNA sequence: TGTGCCACCAGCAGAGATTACGGACTGAACACTGAAGCTTTCTTT. It translates to CATSRDYGLNTEAFF.

This chain connects TRBV5-4 to TRBJ2-2; 9 bases line up with TRBD1. V shed 4 bases and J 4 bases; nucleotides not matched to a gene: 8. Germline values: CDR1 SGHNT, CDR2 YYREEE (reference sequence). The CDR3 has 16 residues. This CDR3 reads CASSPDRGSATGELFF. CDR3 nucleotide sequence: TGTGCCAGCAGCCCCGACAGGGGGTCGGCCACCGGGGAGCTGTTTTTT.

J is TRBJ2-7 and V is TRBV5-6, with D possibly being TRBD2 (6 bases). The V end lost 4 bases, the J end lost 5 bases, and 19 bases lay between the germline ends. CDR1 is SGHDT, CDR2 YYEEEE, per germline. The CDR3 loop spans 15 amino acids. The CDR3 protein is CASSPAGNGADEQYF. CDR3 DNA: TGTGCCAGCAGCCCCGCGGGAAATGGGGCGGACGAGCAGTACTTC.

The V and J genes are TRBV6-6 and TRBJ2-2; 13 nucleotides align to TRBD2. Germline loops: CDR1 MNHNY, CDR2 SVGAGI (reference sequence). CDR3 length: 16 residues. Trimming at V came to 4 bases and at J to 5 bases, leaving 4 bases not matched to a gene. The CDR3 coding sequence is TGTGCCAGCAGTTCGCGGACTAGCGGGAGTACCGGGGAGCTGTTTTTT. This codes for CASSSRTSGSTGELFF.